This T cell receptor beta chain was sequenced for a study of molecular identifiers for immune sequencing clone quantification. This clonotype was seen many times. For naive CD8 T cells, sorting used the CD8+CD4-CCR7+CD45RA+ phenotype. The CDR3 is 15 residues long. CDR1 and CDR2 from the germline V gene are MNHEY and SVGAGI. The V gene end was trimmed by 4 bases and the J gene end by 9 bases; junction bases not matched to a gene: 11. Listed TCR primers, together with previously described methods, were used for the bulk TCR libraries. Each CDR3 protein gets one entry after TCRdb re-called the PCR reads with MiXCR. The data contain a few hundred thousand distinct CDR3 sequences, roughly 23% of them singletons.

Sequenced sample: naive CD8+ T cells from blood, with Jurkat cell RNA spiked in. The subset denotes: FACS-sorted CD8+CD4-CCR7+CD45RA+ naive T cells. This chain connects TRBV6-5 to TRBJ2-1; the match to TRBD1 covers 8 bases. This receptor was identified in a human donor in good health. Some libraries in this study had Jurkat cell RNA spiked in. The CDR3, as DNA: TGTGCCAGCAGTTCTCCAACAGGGGGAAGGAGTGAGCAGTTCTTC. This translates into CASSSPTGGRSEQFF.